The rows below give T cell receptor beta chains drawn from one sample of a study of cytomegalovirus exposure and HLA in healthy donors. Produced via immunoSEQ multiplex PCR; TCRdb's table is partial and in-frame only. The sample shows 190,000 or so clones, 80% to 85% of them seen only once. Sequencing input: PBMCs. Every receptor here comes from a woman aged 18-29 years in good health and CMV-seropositive. Both conserved end residues are part of each CDR3. The order of the fields is D gene, CDR3 length, V gene, clone size, J gene, CDR3 DNA, CDR3 protein. The D gene is left open where the match is weak. Only some rows state a clone size, as once, few, many or a class for expanded clones.

TRBD1	13	TRBV7-9	NA	TRBJ1-1	TGTGCCAGCGAACAGGGGGCGAGCACTGAAGCTTTCTTT	CASEQGASTEAFF
TRBD1	13	TRBV11-1	few	TRBJ1-5	TGTGCCAGCGCGACAGGGGTGAGTCAGCCCCAGCATTTT	CASATGVSQPQHF
NA	15	TRBV6-5	NA	TRBJ2-3	TGTGCCAGCAGTTACGGGGGGGCTAGCACAGATACGCAGTATTTT	CASSYGGASTDTQYF
NA	13	TRBV14	few	TRBJ2-5	TGTGCCAGCAGCCCCCGGAGTACGGAGACCCAGTACTTC	CASSPRSTETQYF
TRBD2	16	TRBV5-8	NA	TRBJ2-5	TGTGCCAGCAGCTTCTTAGCGGGGGGCTCCCAAGAGACCCAGTACTTC	CASSFLAGGSQETQYF
TRBD1	15	TRBV6-5	NA	TRBJ1-6	TGTGCCAGCAGATCCCTGGGCAGGGGGAAAGGGGCCCTCCACTTT	CASRSLGRGKGALHF
NA	14	TRBV9	NA	TRBJ2-3	TGTGCCAGCAGCGGGGGCCAGGGAAGGGATACGCAGTATTTT	CASSGGQGRDTQYF
TRBD2	15	TRBV7-7	NA	TRBJ2-2	TGTGCCAGCAGCTCACTAGCGGGACACACCGGGGAGCTGTTTTTT	CASSSLAGHTGELFF
NA	14	TRBV13	NA	TRBJ2-3	TGTGCCAGCAGCTTAGGACAGTACACAGATACGCAGTATTTT	CASSLGQYTDTQYF
TRBD2	17	TRBV9	NA	TRBJ2-3	TGTGCCAGCAGTGGGGCTAGCGGGGGGCCGAGCACAGATACGCAGTATTTT	CASSGASGGPSTDTQYF
NA	13	TRBV7-9	NA	TRBJ1-2	TGTGCCAGCAGCCCTCCAGGTAGTTCTGGCTACACCTTC	CASSPPGSSGYTF
NA	15	TRBV19	NA	TRBJ1-1	TGTGCCAGTAGTGCGACGGGACATCTGAACACTGAAGCTTTCTTT	CASSATGHLNTEAFF
TRBD1	15	TRBV2	few	TRBJ2-7	TGTGCCAGCAGTGAAATGGGACAGGGGGCGGAAGAGCAGTACTTC	CASSEMGQGAEEQYF
TRBD2	14	TRBV7-9	NA	TRBJ2-5	TGTGCCAGCAGTTACGGGGGGGCCCAAGAGACCCAGTACTTC	CASSYGGAQETQYF